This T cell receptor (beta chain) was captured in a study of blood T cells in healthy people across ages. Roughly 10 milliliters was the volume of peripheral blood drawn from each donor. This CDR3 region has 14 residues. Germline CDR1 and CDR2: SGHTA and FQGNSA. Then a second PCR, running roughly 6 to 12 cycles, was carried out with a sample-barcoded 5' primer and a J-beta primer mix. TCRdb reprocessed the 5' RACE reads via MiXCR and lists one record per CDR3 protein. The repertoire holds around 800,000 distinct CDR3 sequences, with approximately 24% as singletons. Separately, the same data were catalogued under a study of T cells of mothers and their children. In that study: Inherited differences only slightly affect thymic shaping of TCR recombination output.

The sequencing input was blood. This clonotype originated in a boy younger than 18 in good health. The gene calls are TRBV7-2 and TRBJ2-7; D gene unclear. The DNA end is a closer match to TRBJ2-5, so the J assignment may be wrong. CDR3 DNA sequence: TGTGCCAGCAGCTTAGCGGTAAACCAAGAGACCCAGTACTTC. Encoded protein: CASSLAVNQETQYF.